This TCR beta chain was sequenced in a study of response to subunit inactivated influenza vaccine. This clonotype turned up a few times. The CDR3 contains 16 residues. Trimming at V came to 6 bases and at J to 4 bases, leaving 15 bases not matched to a gene. Germline CDR1 SGHRS, CDR2 YFSETQ. TCRdb re-analysed the RT-PCR reads in MiXCR, keeping a single row per CDR3 protein. Of 400,000 to 650,000 distinct CDR3 sequences listed, about 7.2% are singletons. The TCR comes from a man between 50 and 69 years old who received an inactivated influenza vaccine. The sequencing here drew on PBMCs from blood, taken approximately 25 months after vaccination. The chain joins TRBV5-1 to TRBJ2-5, with 7 bases lining up with TRBD1. The CDR3 reads CASTPTGALTRETQYF. CDR3 sequence (DNA): TGCGCCAGCACTCCCACAGGGGCCCTCACCAGAGAGACCCAGTACTTC.